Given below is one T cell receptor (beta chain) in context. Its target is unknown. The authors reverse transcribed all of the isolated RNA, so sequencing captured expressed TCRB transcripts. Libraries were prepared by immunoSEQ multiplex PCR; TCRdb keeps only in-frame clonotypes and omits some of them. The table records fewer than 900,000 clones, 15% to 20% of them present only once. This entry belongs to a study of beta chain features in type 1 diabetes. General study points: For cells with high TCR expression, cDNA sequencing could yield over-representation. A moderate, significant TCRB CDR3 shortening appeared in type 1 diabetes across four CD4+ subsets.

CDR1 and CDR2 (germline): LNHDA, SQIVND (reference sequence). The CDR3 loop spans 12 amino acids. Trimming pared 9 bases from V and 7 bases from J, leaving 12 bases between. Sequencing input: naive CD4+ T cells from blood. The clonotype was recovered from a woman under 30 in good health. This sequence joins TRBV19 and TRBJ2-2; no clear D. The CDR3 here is CASNSWVGELFF. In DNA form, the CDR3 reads TGTGCCAGCAACAGTTGGGTCGGGGAGCTGTTTTTT.